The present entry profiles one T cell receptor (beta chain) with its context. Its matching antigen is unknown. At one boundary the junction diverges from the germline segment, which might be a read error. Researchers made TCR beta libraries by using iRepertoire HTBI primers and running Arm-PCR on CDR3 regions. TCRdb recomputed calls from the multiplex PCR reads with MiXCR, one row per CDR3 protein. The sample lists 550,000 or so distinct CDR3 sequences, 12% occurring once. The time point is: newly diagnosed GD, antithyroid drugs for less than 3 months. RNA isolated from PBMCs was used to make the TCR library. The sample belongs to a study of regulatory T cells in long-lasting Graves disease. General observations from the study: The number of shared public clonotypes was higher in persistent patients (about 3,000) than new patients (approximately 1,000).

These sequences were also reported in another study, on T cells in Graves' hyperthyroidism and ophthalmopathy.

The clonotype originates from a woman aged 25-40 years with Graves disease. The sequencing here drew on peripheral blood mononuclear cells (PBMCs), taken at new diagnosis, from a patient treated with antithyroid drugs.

CDR3 DNA sequence: TGCAGTGCTAGCTCTGGAAAAGAGAACCAGTACTTC. Protein product: CSASSGKENQYF. This chain connects TRBV20-1 to TRBJ2-5, with D unresolved. CDR1 and CDR2 (germline): DFQATT, SNEGSKA (reference sequence). The CDR3 sequence is 12 residues long.